This T cell receptor (beta chain) was retrieved from a study of human T cells and chemical hapten exposure. Background on the study: Throughout a study of approximately 25 weeks, patients underwent weekly scalp administration of diphenylcyclopropenone doses. Study-wide results and limits: Expanded TCR counts at PT1 were positively correlated with the patch test score. No change in TCRs above 1 in 1000 frequency was produced by DPC sensitization.

Notes on this clonotype: Its antigen is undetermined. This may be a read error: a much more frequent sequence differs by one nucleotide.

With V trimmed by 2 bases and J by 4 bases, 7 bases remained unmatched. Germline CDR1 and CDR2: MNHEY and SMNVEV (reference sequence). The CDR3 sequence is 15 residues long. The time point: patch test 3, about 24 weeks after DPC sensitization. Treatment indicated: therapeutic diphenylcyclopropenone sensitization with weekly scalp DPC. Participating donors were patients with alopecia, aged 18 to 70 years, considered appropriate candidates for DPC. TCRdb analysed the RACE reads with MiXCR anew, one entry per CDR3 protein. Found here are over 80,000 distinct CDR3 sequences, roughly 10% of them singletons; the top ten hold 0.85% to 1.2%.

The specimen comprised whole blood, sampled in connection with sensitization to the hapten diphenylcyclopropenone (DPC). The J gene is TRBJ1-2, the V gene TRBV27; 7 nucleotides match TRBD1. This clonotype was obtained from a woman in her thirties with alopecia areata. Some clones in this sample may be carry-over from other donors' samples. CDR3 amino acids: CASSLTGQWVYGYTF. The CDR3 DNA follows: TGTGCCAGCAGTTTAACGGGACAGTGGGTCTATGGCTACACCTTC.